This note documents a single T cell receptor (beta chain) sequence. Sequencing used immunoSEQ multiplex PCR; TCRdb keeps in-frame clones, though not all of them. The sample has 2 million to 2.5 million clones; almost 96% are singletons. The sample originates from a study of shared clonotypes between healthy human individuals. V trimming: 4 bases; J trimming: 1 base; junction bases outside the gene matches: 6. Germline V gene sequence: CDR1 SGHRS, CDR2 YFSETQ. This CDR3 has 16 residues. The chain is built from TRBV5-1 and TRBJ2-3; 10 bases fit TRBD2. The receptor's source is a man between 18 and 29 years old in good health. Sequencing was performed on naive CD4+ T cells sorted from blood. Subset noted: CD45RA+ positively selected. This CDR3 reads CASSRAGGPGTDTQYF. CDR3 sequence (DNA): TGCGCCAGCAGCAGAGCGGGGGGGCCGGGCACAGATACGCAGTATTTT.